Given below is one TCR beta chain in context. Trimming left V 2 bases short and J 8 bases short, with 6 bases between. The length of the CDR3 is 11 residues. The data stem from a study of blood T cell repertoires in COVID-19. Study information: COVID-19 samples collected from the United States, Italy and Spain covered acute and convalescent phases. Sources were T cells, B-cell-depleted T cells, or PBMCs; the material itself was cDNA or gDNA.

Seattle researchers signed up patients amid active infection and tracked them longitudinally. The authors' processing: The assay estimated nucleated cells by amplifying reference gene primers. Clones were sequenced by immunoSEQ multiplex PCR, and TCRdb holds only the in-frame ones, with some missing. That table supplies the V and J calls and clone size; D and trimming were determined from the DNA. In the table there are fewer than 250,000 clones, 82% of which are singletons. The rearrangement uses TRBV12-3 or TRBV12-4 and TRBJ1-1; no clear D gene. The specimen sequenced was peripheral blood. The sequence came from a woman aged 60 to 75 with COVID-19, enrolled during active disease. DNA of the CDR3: TGTGCCAGCAGTTTAATCAGAGAAGCTTTCTTT. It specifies CASSLIREAFF.